This T cell receptor beta chain derives from a study of blood T cell repertoires in COVID-19. Whole-study context: Acute and convalescent COVID-19 samples came from the United States, Italy and Spain.

Authors' data handling: Reference gene primer amplification yielded estimated nucleated cell counts. Assay used: immunoSEQ multiplex PCR; TCRdb lists only in-frame clones, some missing. D and trimming come from the DNA, and the V and J calls and clone size come from that table. The top ten clones hold about 9.4% of a sample with about 24,000 clones, about 81% of them seen once. The V gene's germline CDR1 is SGDLS and CDR2 YYNGEE. This CDR3 is 14 amino acids long. J gave up 10 bases and V 2 bases, and 3 bases lay outside the gene matches. The chain is built from TRBV9 and TRBJ1-6, with 10 bases aligning to TRBD1. Input material: peripheral blood. The origin of this receptor is a human donor in a cohort sampled during active COVID-19. CDR3 nucleotides: TGTGCCAGCAGCGTGACAGGGGGCGAATCACCCCTCCACTTT. Protein sequence: CASSVTGGESPLHF.